The present T cell receptor beta chain was sequenced within a study of blood T cell repertoires in COVID-19. As for the study in general: From the United States, Italy and Spain came samples of acute and convalescent COVID-19.

In the original analysis: Reference gene primer amplification yielded estimated nucleated cell counts. This table comes from immunoSEQ multiplex PCR, and its TCRdb copy is limited to in-frame clones, with some not included. The V and J calls and clone size come from that table; D and trimming were worked out from the DNA. The sample has around 200,000 clones, around 79% seen once. The trim removed 6 bases at V and 4 bases at J, leaving 5 bases unmatched. CDR1 and CDR2 from the germline V gene are SNHLY and FYNNEI. The CDR3 runs to 16 residues. This clonotype was sampled from a woman in her forties or fifties with acute or convalescent COVID-19. The sample was peripheral blood. The rearrangement uses TRBV2 and TRBJ2-6, with 11 bases matching TRBD1. This CDR3 is CASSRDRGAGANVLTF. The DNA for the CDR3 is TGTGCCAGCAGCCGGGACAGGGGGGCAGGGGCCAACGTCCTGACTTTC.